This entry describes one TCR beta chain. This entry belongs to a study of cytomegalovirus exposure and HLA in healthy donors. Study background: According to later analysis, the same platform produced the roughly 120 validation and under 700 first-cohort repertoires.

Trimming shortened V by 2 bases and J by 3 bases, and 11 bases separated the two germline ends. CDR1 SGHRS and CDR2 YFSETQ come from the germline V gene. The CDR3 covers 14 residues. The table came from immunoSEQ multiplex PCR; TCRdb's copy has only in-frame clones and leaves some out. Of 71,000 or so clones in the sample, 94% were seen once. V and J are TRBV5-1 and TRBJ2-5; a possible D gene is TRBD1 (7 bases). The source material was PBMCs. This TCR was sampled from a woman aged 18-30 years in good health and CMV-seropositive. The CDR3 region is CASSFGGGEETQYF. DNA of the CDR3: TGCGCCAGCAGCTTCGGAGGGGGCGAAGAGACCCAGTACTTC.